This T cell receptor (beta chain) was retrieved from a study of T cells in Graves' hyperthyroidism and ophthalmopathy. Researchers amplified the TCR beta CDR3 regions from RNA transcripts. During a first-round RT-PCR of the TCR CDR3, the HTBI primer set was used. One entry per CDR3 protein, called by TCRdb with MiXCR from the multiplex PCR reads. This sample has about 96,000 distinct CDR3 sequences, with under 65% found just once. Germline V gene data show CDR1 as MNHNS and CDR2 as SASEGT. CDR3 length: 14 amino acids. Trimming shortened V by 3 bases and J by 8 bases, and 16 bases separated the two germline ends. This clonotype was seen many times. Its antigen is currently unknown. Notes on the study in general: It was a median 6.5 months before onset that the model predicted ophthalmopathy.

This chain links TRBV6-1 with TRBJ1-2; D is uncertain. The receptor comes from a woman between 40 and 55 years old with Graves' hyperthyroidism. Sequencing input: blood. The CDR3 sequence is CASSDVRVFRGYTF. CDR3 bases: TGTGCCAGCAGTGATGTAAGGGTTTTCCGGGGCTACACCTTC.